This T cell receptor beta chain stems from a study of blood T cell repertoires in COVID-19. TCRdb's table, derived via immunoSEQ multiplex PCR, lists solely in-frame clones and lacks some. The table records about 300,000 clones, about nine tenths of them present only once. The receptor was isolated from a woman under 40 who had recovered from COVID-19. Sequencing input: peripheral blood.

The CDR3 loop is CASRRQGARQFF. The CDR3 coding sequence is TGTGCCAGCAGGAGACAGGGGGCGAGGCAGTTCTTC. The chain is built from TRBV28 and TRBJ2-1; 10 nucleotides align to TRBD1. CDR1 and CDR2 from the germline V gene are MDHEN and SYDVKM. The CDR3 loop spans 12 amino acids. The V gene end was trimmed by 6 bases and the J gene end by 12 bases; junction bases not matched to a gene: 5.